What follows are 24 T cell receptor beta chains derived from one specimen sequenced in a study of blood T cells in healthy people across ages. For the second PCR, which ran for 7 to 11 cycles, a sample-barcoded 5' primer and a J-beta primer mix were used. TCRdb re-called the 5' RACE reads with MiXCR, one entry per CDR3 protein. The top ten clones hold 10% to 15% of a sample with about 940,000 distinct CDR3 sequences, about 44% of them seen once. Sequenced: blood. All receptors come from a man aged 30 to 45 in good health.

V gene TRBV7-2 combines with J gene TRBJ1-5; D is unresolved. V shed 3 bases and J shed 7 bases, with 13 bases lying between them. The CDR3 runs 14 residues. CDR1 is SGHTA, CDR2 FQGNSA, per germline. CDR3: CASSFMGTGQPQHF. The CDR3 DNA sequence: TGTGCCAGCAGCTTTATGGGAACGGGACAGCCCCAGCATTTT.

Notes on this clonotype: A single base separates this from a much larger clone, so it may be a read error. J is TRBJ1-2 and V is TRBV5-1, with TRBD1 matching over 9 bases. Trimming at V came to 4 bases and at J to 10 bases, leaving 11 bases not matched to a gene. The CDR3 loop spans 14 amino acids. Per germline, CDR1 SGHRS and CDR2 YFSETQ. CDR3 DNA: TGCGCCAGCAGCGTGGGGGGACAGGGTCCCTTCTACACCTTC. This translates into CASSVGGQGPFYTF. The variable domain in full, with the rest retrieved from reference TRBV5-1 and TRBJ1-2, is KAGVTQTPRYLIKTRGQQVTLSCSPISGHRSVSWYQQTPGQGLQFLFEYFSETQRNKGNFPGRFSGRQFSNSRSEMNVSTLELGDSALYLCASSVGGQGPFYTFGSGTRLTVV.

This chain uses TRBV25-1 with TRBJ2-6; 8 bases fit TRBD1. The germline gives CDR1 MGHDK, CDR2 SYGVNS. Trimming removed 5 bases from V and 0 bases from J; junction bases left unmatched: 3. This CDR3 is 16 amino acids long. The CDR3 sequence: CASSRDRISGANVLTF. The DNA of the CDR3 is TGTGCCAGCAGTAGGGACAGGATCTCTGGGGCCAACGTCCTGACTTTC.

J is TRBJ2-5 and V is TRBV7-8; 11 bases map to TRBD2. The CDR3 length is 13 residues. Germline CDR1 is SGHVS and CDR2 is FQNEAQ. V lost 7 bases, J lost 3 bases, and 1 base stayed unmatched. The CDR3 protein is CASTGLAEETQYF. CDR3 in DNA: TGTGCCAGCACGGGACTAGCGGAAGAGACCCAGTACTTC.

This clonotype turned up a few times. V usage is TRBV30 and J usage is TRBJ2-1, with D possibly called TRBD1 or TRBD2 (6 bases each). Germline lookup yields CDR1 GTSNPN and CDR2 SVGIG (reference sequence). CDR3 size: 12 residues. V was shortened by 1 base and J by 8 bases, with 9 bases between the two germline ends. The CDR3 is CAWSAGGDEQFF. In DNA form, the CDR3 reads TGTGCCTGGAGTGCCGGGGGCGATGAGCAGTTCTTC.

CDR3 in DNA: TGTGCCCCCAAGGGCGGGAACTATGGCTACACCTTC. Its translation is CAPKGGNYGYTF. The genes are TRBV5-6 and TRBJ1-2; D gene unclear. The CDR3 spans 12 residues. V gave up 10 bases and J gave up 2 bases, with 12 bases separating them. CDR1 is SGHDT, CDR2 YYEEEE, per germline.

The chain is built from TRBV24-1 and TRBJ2-2; no definite D call. Germline assignment: CDR1 KGHDR and CDR2 SFDVKD. V was trimmed by 1 base and J by 3 bases, leaving 8 bases between them. The CDR3 spans 15 residues. This chain's CDR3 is CATSDFLRDTGELFF. CDR3 sequence (DNA): TGTGCCACCAGTGATTTTTTAAGGGACACCGGGGAGCTGTTTTTT.

This clonotype was observed a few times. The J gene is TRBJ2-3, the V gene TRBV29-1, with D possibly being TRBD1 (5 bases). Germline CDR1 and CDR2: SQVTM and ANQGSEA. This CDR3 is built from 13 residues. Trimming took off 3 bases at V and 1 base at J, with 8 bases between the two ends. This CDR3 reads CSVDRAGTDTQYF. CDR3 in DNA: TGCAGCGTTGACAGGGCTGGCACAGATACGCAGTATTTT.

V gene TRBV7-9 combines with J gene TRBJ2-3; D call uncertain. V lost 5 bases and J 2 bases, leaving 14 bases between the germline ends. The V gene's germline CDR1 is SEHNR and CDR2 FQNEAQ (reference sequence). This CDR3 spans 15 amino acids. This CDR3 reads CASSPRLAYTDTQYF. The CDR3 DNA follows: TGTGCCAGCAGCCCTCGCTTGGCTTACACAGATACGCAGTATTTT.

This chain joins TRBV24-1 and TRBJ1-1; TRBD1 is a possible D gene (6 bases). The germline gives CDR1 KGHDR, CDR2 SFDVKD. The ends were cut back, 0 bases at V and 3 bases at J, with 10 bases in the middle. The CDR3 contains 15 residues. CDR3: CATSDLGGADTEAFF. DNA of the CDR3: TGTGCCACCAGTGATTTGGGGGGCGCGGACACTGAAGCTTTCTTT.

This clonotype was detected a few times. V gene TRBV5-5 combines with J gene TRBJ1-1, with D possibly being TRBD1 (5 bases). V was shortened by 1 base and J by 4 bases, with 14 bases between the two germline ends. Germline assignment: CDR1 SGHKS and CDR2 YYEKEE (reference sequence). CDR3 length equals 15 residues. The CDR3 DNA follows: TGTGCCAGCAGCTTGAGGCAGGGTGATGGCACTGAAGCTTTCTTT. As protein: CASSLRQGDGTEAFF.

The rearrangement links TRBV6-1 to TRBJ2-2, with D possibly matching TRBD1 (6 bases). The CDR3 loop spans 15 amino acids. V lost 5 bases, J lost 3 bases, and 13 bases lay in between. CDR1 and CDR2 (germline): MNHNS, SASEGT. CDR3 nucleotide sequence: TGTGCCAGCAGTTATACAGGGTTTGACACCGGGGAGCTGTTTTTT. It codes for CASSYTGFDTGELFF.

A few counts support this clonotype. This sequence joins TRBV6-1 and TRBJ2-1; D might be TRBD1 or TRBD2, each matching 5 bases. Between the trimmed V and J ends, which lost 7 bases and 10 bases, there was a span of 14 bases. Germline-derived CDR1 and CDR2 are MNHNS and SASEGT. The CDR3 extends over 12 amino acids. CDR3 amino acids: CASITGANEQFF. Here the CDR3 DNA reads TGTGCCAGCATCACCGGGGCTAACGAGCAGTTCTTC.

This clonotype showed up just a few times. CDR3 sequence (DNA): TGTGCCATCCAGAGCGGGGGATACGAGCAGTACTTC. Its protein is CAIQSGGYEQYF. This chain links TRBV10-3 with TRBJ2-7; 8 nucleotides match TRBD2. The CDR3 extends over 12 amino acids. V was pared by 8 bases and J by 4 bases, with 4 bases of the junction left unmatched. Germline CDR1 and CDR2: ENHRY and SYGVKD.

This clonotype has more than one count but fewer than ten. The chain joins TRBV7-2 to TRBJ2-5; 10 bases map to TRBD2. With the DNA end fitting TRBJ2-7 better, the J assignment may be wrong. Germline V gene sequence: CDR1 SGHTA, CDR2 FQGNSA. This CDR3 has 15 residues. CDR3 DNA: TGTGCCAGCAGCTTTACTAGCGGGGACCCCTACGAGCAGTACTTC. Its protein is CASSFTSGDPYEQYF.

J is TRBJ1-5 and V is TRBV30; D not certain. Per germline, CDR1 GTSNPN and CDR2 SVGIG (reference sequence). Trimming shortened V by 2 bases and J by 8 bases, and 16 bases separated the two germline ends. The CDR3 sequence is 14 residues long. The CDR3: CAWSPEPLVKPQHF. The CDR3 coding sequence is TGTGCCTGGAGTCCGGAACCCCTTGTGAAGCCCCAGCATTTT.

This clonotype has a single count. V gene TRBV29-1 combines with J gene TRBJ1-2; 9 bases are shared with TRBD1. This CDR3 is 12 amino acids long. V trimming: 6 bases; J trimming: 7 bases; junction bases outside the gene matches: 6. Germline-derived CDR1 and CDR2 are SQVTM and ANQGSEA. CDR3 loop: CSVGDRAGGYTF. Here the CDR3 DNA reads TGCAGCGTAGGGGACAGGGCAGGTGGCTACACCTTC.

This sequence joins TRBV20-1 and TRBJ2-5, with a weak D call TRBD1 (6 bases). The J call is doubtful: the DNA matches TRBJ2-7 better. The CDR3 loop spans 14 amino acids. Germline lookup yields CDR1 DFQATT and CDR2 SNEGSKA (reference sequence). The CDR3 is CSAIGEAGDYEQYF. In DNA, the CDR3 is TGCAGTGCTATAGGCGAGGCAGGGGACTACGAGCAGTACTTC.

This clonotype was observed once. The V call is TRBV2, the J call TRBJ1-6; TRBD1 might be the D (5 bases). The V and J ends lost 2 bases and 7 bases respectively, with 9 bases between them. This CDR3 spans 14 amino acids. Germline V CDR1 and CDR2: SNHLY, FYNNEI. The CDR3 DNA is TGTGCCAGCAGTGAACGGGGGTGGAATTCACCCCTCCACTTT. Protein: CASSERGWNSPLHF.

The chain joins TRBV4-2 to TRBJ2-1, with 8 bases identical to TRBD1. Trimming took 3 bases from V and 5 from J; bases not matched to a gene: 3. The CDR3 contains 14 residues. Germline values: CDR1 LGHNA, CDR2 YNFKEQ. The CDR3 DNA is TGTGCCAGCAGCCATGGGGGACAGGACAATGAGCAGTTCTTC. Translated, it gives CASSHGGQDNEQFF.

This sequence joins TRBV28 and TRBJ2-7; possible D gene TRBD1, 5 bases. Germline CDR1 and CDR2: MDHEN and SYDVKM. V lost 2 bases and J 5 bases, leaving 13 bases between the germline ends. CDR3 length: 14 amino acids. The chain's CDR3 is CASSLAARANEQYF. DNA for the CDR3: TGTGCCAGCAGTTTAGCAGCCAGGGCCAACGAGCAGTACTTC.

The chain employs TRBV11-3 and TRBJ2-2; D might be TRBD2 (5 bases). Germline values: CDR1 SGHNT, CDR2 YENEEA. V lost 5 bases, J lost 1 base, and 17 bases lay in between. There are 17 residues in the CDR3. CDR3 sequence reads: CASSRNYAGLNTGELFF. In nucleotides, the CDR3 is TGTGCCAGCAGCCGCAACTACGCGGGCCTGAACACCGGGGAGCTGTTTTTT.

This clonotype was recorded a few times. CDR3 DNA sequence: TGCGCCAGCAGCTTACGGGGGTTCCAAGAGACCCAGTACTTC. Encoded protein: CASSLRGFQETQYF. The V and J genes are TRBV5-1 and TRBJ2-5; possible D gene TRBD2, 6 bases. The CDR3 spans 14 residues. Deletions cut 2 bases from V and 1 base from J, with 9 bases between. The germline V gene encodes CDR1 SGHRS and CDR2 YFSETQ.

There are a few counts of this clonotype. The V gene is TRBV4-1, the J gene TRBJ1-4; D ambiguous. With 11 bases removed from V and 3 bases from J, the gap between germline ends came to 13 bases. Per germline, CDR1 MGHRA and CDR2 YSYEKL. The CDR3 spans 13 residues. As DNA, the CDR3 is TGCGCCTCAAGAGACGGGGCTAATGAAAAACTGTTTTTT. This sequence encodes CASRDGANEKLFF.